A selection of T cell receptor beta chains follows, all from one sample in a study of human T cells and chemical hapten exposure. From the RACE reads, TCRdb called clonotypes with MiXCR, one entry per CDR3 protein. The data show around 85,000 distinct CDR3 sequences, over 10% seen once. Sample: whole blood, taken in connection with sensitization to the hapten diphenylcyclopropenone (DPC). The receptors shown here come from a woman between 50 and 59 years old with alopecia areata. Some clones in this sample may be carry-over from other donors' samples. The CDR3 runs from the conserved cysteine through the conserved F or W.

TRBV25-1,TRBJ2-2,CASSKTSGNTGELFF
TRBV18,TRBJ2-1,CASSTLAGSDYNEQFF
TRBV3-1,TRBJ2-1,CASSQGSLKNNEQFF
TRBV29-1,TRBJ2-1,CSVWDRPPYNEQFF
TRBV12-3/TRBV12-4,TRBJ2-1,CASNRLGNEQFF
TRBV20-1,TRBJ1-1,CSARDRAGETEAFF
TRBV12-3/TRBV12-4,TRBJ1-5,CASSHRGPNSNQPQHF
TRBV2,TRBJ1-5,CASGTGGFNQPQHF
TRBV2,TRBJ2-1,CASRRGERDEQFF
TRBV21-1,TRBJ2-5,CASSKVFRTLQETQYF
TRBV7-9,TRBJ1-1,CASSLGQGAAEAFF
TRBV3-2,TRBJ1-4,CASSQDYWANEKLFF
TRBV20-1,TRBJ1-1,CSASIAHGTEAFF
TRBV18,TRBJ1-1,CASSPFSEGTEAFF
TRBV4-2,TRBJ2-7,CASSQGRDEQYF
TRBV7-3,TRBJ2-7,CASSLNPAGDEQYF
TRBV15,TRBJ2-3,CATSIIVLDTQYF
TRBV20-1,TRBJ2-3,CSARDLRGRETGDTQYF
TRBV28,TRBJ2-1,CASSMDRVNNEQFF
TRBV5-5,TRBJ2-6,CASSFTDSPSGANVLTF
TRBV10-3,TRBJ1-5,CATGQYQNQPQHF
TRBV7-9,TRBJ2-6,CASSPSNVLTF
TRBV5-1,TRBJ2-2,CASSLDENTGELFF
TRBV29-1,TRBJ2-2,CSVGHMNTGELFF
TRBV29-1,TRBJ1-4,CSFRTGRLGEKLFF
TRBV20-1,TRBJ2-1,CSARDRVLAGGPRSYNEQFF
TRBV5-1,TRBJ2-7,CASSLGTVLSYEQYF
TRBV7-6,TRBJ2-2,CASSDPKASGELFF
TRBV28,TRBJ1-1,CASKSDPNTEAFF
TRBV18,TRBJ1-2,CASSPSGLGANHGYTF
TRBV5-1,TRBJ2-2,CASSPTGMGTGELFF
TRBV20-1,TRBJ1-2,CSSRERGPSDYSYTF
TRBV20-1,TRBJ2-5,CSATPGQGIGTQYF
TRBV6-1,TRBJ1-2,CASSEFRKERGYTF
TRBV10-3,TRBJ2-1,CAISGGGSGNEQFF
TRBV2,TRBJ1-1,CASDRTDSNTEAFF
TRBV28,TRBJ2-7,CASSFISVPHYEQYF
TRBV27,TRBJ1-2,CASSLLSFPLYGYTF
TRBV29-1,TRBJ2-3,CSVDSVAGLGDTQYF
TRBV5-1,TRBJ2-5,CASSFKPGTDKETQYF
TRBV29-1,TRBJ2-3,CSGGGTDTQYF
TRBV20-1,TRBJ1-5,CSAHPGGNNQPQHF
TRBV29-1,TRBJ2-7,CSVSQGIGEQYF
TRBV15,TRBJ2-7,CATSSPDQVPYEQYF
TRBV6-5,TRBJ1-1,CASSYGHEAFF